The present T cell receptor (beta chain) was sequenced within a study of control samples from healthy donors and cancer patients. Sequencing was performed with immunoSEQ multiplex PCR; in TCRdb, only in-frame clones are kept and a portion is missing. The table records roughly 94,000 clones, around 85% of them present only once. Germline V lookup: CDR1 SGHRS, CDR2 YFSETQ. V was shortened by 4 bases and J by 3 bases, with 7 bases between the two germline ends. The CDR3 runs to 12 residues. Sequencing was carried out using PBMCs. The receptor's source is a man aged 70 or older with lung cancer. The V gene is TRBV5-1, the J gene TRBJ1-1; D unresolved. The CDR3 protein is CASSPRDTEAFF. Here the CDR3 DNA reads TGCGCCAGCAGCCCCCGGGACACTGAAGCTTTCTTT.